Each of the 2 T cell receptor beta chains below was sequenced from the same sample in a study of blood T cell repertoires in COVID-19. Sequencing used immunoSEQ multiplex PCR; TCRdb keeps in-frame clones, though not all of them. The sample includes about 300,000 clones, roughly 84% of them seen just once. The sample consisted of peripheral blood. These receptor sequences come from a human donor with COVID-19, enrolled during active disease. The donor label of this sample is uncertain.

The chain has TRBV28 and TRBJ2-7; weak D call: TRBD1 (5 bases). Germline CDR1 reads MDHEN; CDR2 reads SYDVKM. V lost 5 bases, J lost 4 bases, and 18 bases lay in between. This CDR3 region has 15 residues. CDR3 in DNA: TGTGCCAGCAGTCCCCCGGGCCTAGGGGTGTACGAGCAGTACTTC. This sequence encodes CASSPPGLGVYEQYF.

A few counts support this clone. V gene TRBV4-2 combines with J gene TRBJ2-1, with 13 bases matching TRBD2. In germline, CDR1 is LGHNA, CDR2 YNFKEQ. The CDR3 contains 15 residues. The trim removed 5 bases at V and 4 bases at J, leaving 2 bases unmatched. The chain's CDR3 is CASSLTSGGYNEQFF. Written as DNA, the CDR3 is TGTGCCAGCAGCTTGACTAGCGGGGGGTACAATGAGCAGTTCTTC.